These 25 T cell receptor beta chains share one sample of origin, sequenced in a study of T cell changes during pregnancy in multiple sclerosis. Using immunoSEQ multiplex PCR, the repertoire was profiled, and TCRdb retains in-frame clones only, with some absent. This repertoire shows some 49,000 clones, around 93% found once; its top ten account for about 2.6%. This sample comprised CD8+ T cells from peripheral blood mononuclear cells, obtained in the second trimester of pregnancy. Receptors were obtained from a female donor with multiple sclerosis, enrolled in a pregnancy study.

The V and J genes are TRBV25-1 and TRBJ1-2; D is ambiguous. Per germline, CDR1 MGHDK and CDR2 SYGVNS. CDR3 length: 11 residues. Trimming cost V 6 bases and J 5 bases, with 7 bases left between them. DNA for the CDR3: TGTGCCAGCAGGAACGGTTATGGCTACACCTTC. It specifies CASRNGYGYTF.

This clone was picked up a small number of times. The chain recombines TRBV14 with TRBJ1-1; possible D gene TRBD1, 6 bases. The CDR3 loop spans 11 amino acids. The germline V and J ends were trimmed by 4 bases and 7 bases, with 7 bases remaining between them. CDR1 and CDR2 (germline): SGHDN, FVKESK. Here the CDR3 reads CASSLGGEAFF. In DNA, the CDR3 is TGTGCCAGCAGCCTAGGGGGTGAAGCTTTCTTT.

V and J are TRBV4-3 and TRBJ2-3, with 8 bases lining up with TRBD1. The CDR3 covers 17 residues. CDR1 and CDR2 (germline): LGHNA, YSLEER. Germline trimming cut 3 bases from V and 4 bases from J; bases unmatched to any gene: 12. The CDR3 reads CASSQDGQGKGSDTQYF. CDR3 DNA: TGCGCCAGCAGCCAGGACGGACAGGGTAAGGGATCAGATACGCAGTATTTT.

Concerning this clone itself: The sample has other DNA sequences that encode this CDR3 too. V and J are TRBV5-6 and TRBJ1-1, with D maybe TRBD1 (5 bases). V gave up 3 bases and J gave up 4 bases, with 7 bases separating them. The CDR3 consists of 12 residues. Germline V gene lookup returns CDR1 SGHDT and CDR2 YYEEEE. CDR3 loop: CASSWGGTEAFF. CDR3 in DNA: TGTGCCAGCAGCTGGGGGGGCACTGAAGCTTTCTTT.

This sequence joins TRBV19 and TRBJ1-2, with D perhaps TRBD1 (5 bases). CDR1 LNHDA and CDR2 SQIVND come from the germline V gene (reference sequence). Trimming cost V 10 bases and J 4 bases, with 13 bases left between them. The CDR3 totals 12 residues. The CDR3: CAIRTGGYGYTF. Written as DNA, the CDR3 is TGTGCCATCCGAACAGGTGGCTATGGCTACACCTTC.

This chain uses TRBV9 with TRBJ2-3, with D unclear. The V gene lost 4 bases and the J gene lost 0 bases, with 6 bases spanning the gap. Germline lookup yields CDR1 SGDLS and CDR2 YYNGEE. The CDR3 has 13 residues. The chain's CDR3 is CASSTTSTDTQYF. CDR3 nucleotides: TGTGCCAGCAGCACCACTAGCACAGATACGCAGTATTTT.

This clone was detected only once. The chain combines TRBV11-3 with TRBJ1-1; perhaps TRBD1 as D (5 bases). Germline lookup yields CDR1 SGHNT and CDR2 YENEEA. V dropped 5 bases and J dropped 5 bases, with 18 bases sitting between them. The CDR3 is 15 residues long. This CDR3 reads CASSPGREGHTEAFF. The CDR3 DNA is TGTGCCAGCAGCCCCGGTCGGGAGGGGCATACTGAAGCTTTCTTT.

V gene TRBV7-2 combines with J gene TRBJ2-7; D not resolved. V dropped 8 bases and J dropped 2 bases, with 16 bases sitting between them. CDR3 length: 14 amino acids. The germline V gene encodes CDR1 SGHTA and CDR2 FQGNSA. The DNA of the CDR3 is TGTGCCAGCCGTTTAAACCCGGCGGCCTACGAGCAGTACTTC. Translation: CASRLNPAAYEQYF.

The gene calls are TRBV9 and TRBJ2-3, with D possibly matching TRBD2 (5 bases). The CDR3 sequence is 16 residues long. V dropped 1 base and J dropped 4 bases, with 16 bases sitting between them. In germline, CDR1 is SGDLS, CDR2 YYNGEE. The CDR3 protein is CASSVTTHGVSDTQYF. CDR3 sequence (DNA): TGTGCCAGCAGCGTAACTACCCACGGGGTATCAGATACGCAGTATTTT. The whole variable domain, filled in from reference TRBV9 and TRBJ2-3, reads DSGVTQTPKHLITATGQRVTLRCSPRSGDLSVYWYQQSLDQGLQFLIQYYNGEERAKGNILERFSAQQFPDLHSELNLSSLELGDSALYFCASSVTTHGVSDTQYFGPGTRLTVL.

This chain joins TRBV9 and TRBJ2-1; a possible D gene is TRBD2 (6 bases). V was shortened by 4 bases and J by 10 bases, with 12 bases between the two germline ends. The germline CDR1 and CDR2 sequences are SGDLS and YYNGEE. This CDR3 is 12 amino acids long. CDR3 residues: CASSPRGWEQFF. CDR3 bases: TGTGCCAGCAGCCCCCGGGGGTGGGAGCAGTTCTTC.

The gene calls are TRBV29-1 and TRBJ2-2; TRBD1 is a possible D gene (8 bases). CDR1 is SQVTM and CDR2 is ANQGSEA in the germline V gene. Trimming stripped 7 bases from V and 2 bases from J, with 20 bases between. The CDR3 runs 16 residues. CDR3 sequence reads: CSGGGRGRSNTGELFF. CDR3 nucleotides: TGCAGCGGGGGGGGCAGGGGGCGTTCAAACACCGGGGAGCTGTTTTTT.

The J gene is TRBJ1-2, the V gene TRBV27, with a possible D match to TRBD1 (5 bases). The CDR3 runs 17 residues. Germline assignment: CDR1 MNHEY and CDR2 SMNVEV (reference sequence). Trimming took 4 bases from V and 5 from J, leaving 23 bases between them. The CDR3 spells CASSSLGSGQTGYGYTF. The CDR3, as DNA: TGTGCCAGCAGTTCTCTCGGGTCAGGACAAACTGGGTATGGCTACACCTTC.

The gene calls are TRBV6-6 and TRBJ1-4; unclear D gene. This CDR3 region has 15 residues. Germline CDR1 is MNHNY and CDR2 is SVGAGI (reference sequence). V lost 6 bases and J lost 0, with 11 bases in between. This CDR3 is CASRFSGTTNEKLFF. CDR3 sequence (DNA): TGTGCCAGCAGGTTTTCCGGGACAACTAATGAAAAACTGTTTTTT.

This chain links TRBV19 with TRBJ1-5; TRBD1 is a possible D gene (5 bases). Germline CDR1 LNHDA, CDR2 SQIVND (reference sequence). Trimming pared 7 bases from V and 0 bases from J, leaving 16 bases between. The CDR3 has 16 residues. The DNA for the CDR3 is TGTGCCAGTAACGCAGGGTTCAGACATAGCAATCAGCCCCAGCATTTT. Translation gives CASNAGFRHSNQPQHF.

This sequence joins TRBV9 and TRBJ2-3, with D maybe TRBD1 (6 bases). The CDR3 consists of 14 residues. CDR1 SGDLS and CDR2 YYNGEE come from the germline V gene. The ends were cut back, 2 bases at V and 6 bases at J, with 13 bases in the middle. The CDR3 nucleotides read TGTGCCAGCAGCGTGGGGGCCAAAGGGGATACGCAGTATTTT. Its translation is CASSVGAKGDTQYF.

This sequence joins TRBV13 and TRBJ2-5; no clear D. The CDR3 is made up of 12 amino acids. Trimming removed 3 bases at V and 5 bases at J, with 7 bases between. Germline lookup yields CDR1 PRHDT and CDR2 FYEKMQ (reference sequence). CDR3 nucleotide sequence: TGTGCCAGCAGCTTCCCCGGGGAGACCCAGTACTTC. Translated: CASSFPGETQYF.

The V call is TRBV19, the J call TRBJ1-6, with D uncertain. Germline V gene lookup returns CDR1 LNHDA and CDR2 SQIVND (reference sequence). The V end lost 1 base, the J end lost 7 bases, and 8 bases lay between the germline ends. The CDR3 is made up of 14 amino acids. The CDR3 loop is CASSIVRMNSPLHF. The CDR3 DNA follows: TGTGCCAGTAGTATAGTCAGGATGAATTCACCCCTCCACTTT.

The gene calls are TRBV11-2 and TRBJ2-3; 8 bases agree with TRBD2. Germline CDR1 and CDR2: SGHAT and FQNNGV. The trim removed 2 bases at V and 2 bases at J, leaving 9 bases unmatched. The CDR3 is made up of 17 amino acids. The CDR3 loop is CASSLPSDGGDTDTQYF. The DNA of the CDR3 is TGTGCCAGCAGCTTACCCAGTGACGGGGGGGACACAGATACGCAGTATTTT.

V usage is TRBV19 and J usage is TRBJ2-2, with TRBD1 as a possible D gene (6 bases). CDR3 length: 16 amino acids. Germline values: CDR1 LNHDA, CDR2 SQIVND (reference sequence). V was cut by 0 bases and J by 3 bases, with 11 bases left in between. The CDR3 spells CASSIDRYRDTGELFF. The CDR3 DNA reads TGTGCCAGTAGTATAGACCGCTACAGGGACACCGGGGAGCTGTTTTTT.

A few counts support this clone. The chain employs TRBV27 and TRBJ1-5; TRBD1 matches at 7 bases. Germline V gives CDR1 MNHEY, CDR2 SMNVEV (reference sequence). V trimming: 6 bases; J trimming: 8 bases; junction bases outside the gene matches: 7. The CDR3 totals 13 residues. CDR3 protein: CASSYRGKEPQHF. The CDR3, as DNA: TGTGCCAGCAGCTACAGGGGAAAGGAGCCCCAGCATTTT.

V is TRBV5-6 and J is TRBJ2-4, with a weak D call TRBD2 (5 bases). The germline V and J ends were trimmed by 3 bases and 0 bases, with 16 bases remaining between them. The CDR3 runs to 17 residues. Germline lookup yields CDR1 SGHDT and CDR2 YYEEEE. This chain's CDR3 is CASSSILLAGAKNIQYF. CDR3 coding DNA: TGTGCCAGCAGCTCGATCCTCCTAGCAGGAGCCAAAAACATTCAGTACTTC.

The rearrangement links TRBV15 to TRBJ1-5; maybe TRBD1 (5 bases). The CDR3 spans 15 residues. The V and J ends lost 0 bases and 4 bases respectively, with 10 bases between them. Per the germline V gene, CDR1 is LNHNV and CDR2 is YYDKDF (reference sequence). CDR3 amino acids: CATSRDLGGNQPQHF. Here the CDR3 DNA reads TGTGCCACCAGCAGAGATTTGGGGGGTAATCAGCCCCAGCATTTT. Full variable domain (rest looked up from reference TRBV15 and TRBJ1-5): DAMVIQNPRYQVTQFGKPVTLSCSQTLNHNVMYWYQQKSSQAPKLLFHYYDKDFNNEADTPDNFQSRRPNTSFCFLDIRSPGLGDTAMYLCATSRDLGGNQPQHFGDGTRLSIL.

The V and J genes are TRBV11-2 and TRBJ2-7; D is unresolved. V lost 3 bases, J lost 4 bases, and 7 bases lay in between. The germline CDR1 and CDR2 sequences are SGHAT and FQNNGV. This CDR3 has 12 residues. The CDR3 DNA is TGTGCCAGCAGCTTTCTTGCGTACGAGCAGTACTTC. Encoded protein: CASSFLAYEQYF.

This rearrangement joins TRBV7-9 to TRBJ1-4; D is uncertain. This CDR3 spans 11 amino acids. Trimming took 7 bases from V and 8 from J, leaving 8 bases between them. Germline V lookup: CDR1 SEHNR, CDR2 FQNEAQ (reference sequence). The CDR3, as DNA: TGTGCCAGCAACCATCGGGAAAAACTGTTTTTT. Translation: CASNHREKLFF.

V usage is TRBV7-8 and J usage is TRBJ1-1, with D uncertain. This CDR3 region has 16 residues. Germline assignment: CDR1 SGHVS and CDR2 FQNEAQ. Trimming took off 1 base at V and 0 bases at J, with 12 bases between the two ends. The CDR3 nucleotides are TGTGCCAGCAGCTTAGGCCCCAGGTTCTTGAACACTGAAGCTTTCTTT. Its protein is CASSLGPRFLNTEAFF. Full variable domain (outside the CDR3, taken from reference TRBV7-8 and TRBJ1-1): GAGVSQSPRYKVAKRGQDVALRCDPISGHVSLFWYQQALGQGPEFLTYFQNEAQLDKSGLPSDRFFAERPEGSVSTLKIQRTQQEDSAVYLCASSLGPRFLNTEAFFGQGTRLTVV.